The 21 T cell receptor beta chains below come from one sample, sequenced in a study of regulatory T cells in long-lasting Graves disease. Both iRepertoire HTBI primers and Arm-PCR of CDR3 regions were used to build the TCR beta libraries. MiXCR was run by TCRdb on the multiplex PCR reads, yielding one entry per CDR3 protein. Among 400,000 to 500,000 distinct CDR3 sequences listed, about a fifth were seen once. Documented time point: persistent/refractory GD, antithyroid drugs over 5 years with positive TRAb. PBMC-derived RNA was used for the TCR library. Here the sequenced sample was peripheral blood mononuclear cells (PBMCs), taken when the disease was refractory, from a patient treated with antithyroid drugs. The source is a female donor with Graves disease.

This clonotype was detected many times. J is TRBJ2-7 and V is TRBV27, with D possibly TRBD1 on 6 matching bases. The CDR3 runs 14 residues. V gave up 4 bases and J gave up 2 bases, with 12 bases separating them. The germline CDR1 and CDR2 sequences are MNHEY and SMNVEV (reference sequence). Here the CDR3 reads CASSSHRVTYEQYF. CDR3 in DNA: TGTGCCAGCAGTTCCCACAGGGTAACCTACGAGCAGTACTTC.

The chain has TRBV6-1 and TRBJ2-5; 12 bases align to TRBD2. This CDR3 is 15 amino acids long. From germline, CDR1 is MNHNS and CDR2 SASEGT. J lost 6 bases, V lost 6 bases, and 8 bases had no gene match. The CDR3 loop reads CASRRGLAGIQTQYF. As DNA, the CDR3 is TGTGCCAGCAGAAGAGGACTAGCGGGAATTCAGACCCAGTACTTC.

There are many counts of this clonotype. The rearrangement links TRBV28 to TRBJ2-2; D not certain. CDR1 and CDR2 (germline): MDHEN, SYDVKM. CDR3 length: 17 amino acids. Trimming took off 3 bases at V and 0 bases at J, with 14 bases between the two ends. The CDR3 loop is CASSLASYPANTGELFF. Here the CDR3 DNA reads TGTGCCAGCAGTTTGGCCAGTTACCCTGCGAACACCGGGGAGCTGTTTTTT.

A few counts support this clonotype. The chain carries TRBV3-1 and TRBJ1-5; a possible D gene is TRBD1 (5 bases). Germline loops: CDR1 LGHDT, CDR2 YNNKEL (reference sequence). V was cut by 0 bases and J by 11 bases, with 17 bases left in between. This CDR3 contains 15 residues. Here the CDR3 reads CASSQDQAAEGSQHF. CDR3 in DNA: TGTGCCAGCAGCCAAGATCAGGCCGCGGAGGGGTCCCAGCATTTT.

The chain combines TRBV7-9 with TRBJ1-1; a weak D match, TRBD1 (6 bases). Trimming took off 10 bases at V and 1 base at J, with 13 bases between the two ends. The CDR3 has 13 residues. Germline V gene lookup returns CDR1 SEHNR and CDR2 FQNEAQ (reference sequence). The CDR3 reads CAIPGQTNTEAFF. CDR3 DNA: TGTGCCATTCCGGGACAAACGAACACTGAAGCTTTCTTT.

Ten or more counts support this clonotype. CDR3 sequence (DNA): TGTGCCAGCAGTCCCCCGACAGGGGAGGCTGAAGCTTTCTTT. It translates to CASSPPTGEAEAFF. This rearrangement joins TRBV28 to TRBJ1-1; TRBD1 aligns across 8 bases. The ends lost 5 bases at V and 6 bases at J; junction bases unmatched: 8. The CDR3 spans 14 residues. Germline V lookup: CDR1 MDHEN, CDR2 SYDVKM.

As for this clonotype: One junction end does not reproduce the germline sequence, and a read error may be involved. The chain employs TRBV3-1 and TRBJ2-7, with 7 bases that match TRBD1. The germline CDR1 and CDR2 sequences are LGHDT and YNNKEL (reference sequence). The CDR3 has 14 residues. In DNA form, the CDR3 reads TGTGCCGGCAGCCCCAATGACAGGGACAACGAGCAGTACTTC. It specifies CAGSPNDRDNEQYF.

This clonotype was observed at least ten times. V usage is TRBV12-3 or TRBV12-4 and J usage is TRBJ1-6; D remains ambiguous. Trimming took 6 bases from V and 10 from J, leaving 22 bases between them. This CDR3 has 16 amino acids. The CDR3 spells CASSSTGEGIRSPLHF. DNA for the CDR3: TGTGCCAGCAGCTCCACCGGCGAGGGAATTAGATCACCCCTCCACTTT.

This clonotype was detected many times. This chain uses TRBV4-1 with TRBJ1-2, with D maybe TRBD1 (5 bases). The germline V gene encodes CDR1 MGHRA and CDR2 YSYEKL. Trimming left V 4 bases short and J 2 bases short, with 11 bases between. CDR3 size: 14 residues. The CDR3 nucleotides are TGCGCCAGCAGCCCCCGGGGCAGAAACTATGGCTACACCTTC. Its translation: CASSPRGRNYGYTF.

This clonotype was observed at least ten times. The V and J genes are TRBV12-3 or TRBV12-4 and TRBJ1-2; D not certain. Trimming removed 5 bases at V and 4 bases at J, with 17 bases between. The CDR3 has 15 amino acids. The CDR3 region is CASSPSSGETYGYTF. In nucleotides, the CDR3 is TGTGCCAGCAGTCCCTCGAGCGGGGAGACCTATGGCTACACCTTC.

Only a few counts were recorded for this clonotype. CDR3 amino acids: CASSLVLGSYEQYF. The CDR3 nucleotides are TGTGCCAGCAGCTTAGTACTAGGGTCCTACGAGCAGTACTTC. The V gene is TRBV7-6, the J gene TRBJ2-7, with D possibly matching TRBD2 (5 bases). This CDR3 comprises 14 residues. Trimming shortened V by 1 base and J by 1 base, and 8 bases separated the two germline ends. Germline CDR1 reads SGHVS; CDR2 reads FNYEAQ.

The CDR3, as DNA: TGTGCCAGCAGACCCGGGACTAGTCACAATGAGCAGTTCTTC. Its protein product is CASRPGTSHNEQFF. The chain uses TRBV28 and TRBJ2-1; 8 bases map to TRBD2. The trim removed 6 bases at V and 5 bases at J, leaving 6 bases unmatched. The germline V gene has CDR1 MDHEN and CDR2 SYDVKM. The CDR3 covers 14 residues.

A word on this clonotype: A junction boundary mismatches the germline segment, possibly from a read error. This sequence joins TRBV6-1 and TRBJ2-3; 7 nucleotides line up with TRBD2. Germline V lookup: CDR1 MNHNS, CDR2 SASEGT. CDR3 length: 14 amino acids. CDR3: CAISAGVTTDTQYF. The DNA for the CDR3 is TGTGCCATCAGTGCGGGGGTCACTACAGATACGCAGTATTTT.

The gene calls are TRBV19 and TRBJ2-3; 8 nucleotides align to TRBD1. The germline gives CDR1 LNHDA, CDR2 SQIVND (reference sequence). Trimming removed 7 bases from V and 1 base from J; junction bases left unmatched: 7. The CDR3 consists of 15 residues. CDR3 bases: TGTGCCAGTACTGTCAGGGACAGGCGCACAGATACGCAGTATTTT. This codes for CASTVRDRRTDTQYF.

This clonotype was picked up a small number of times. This chain connects TRBV6-1 to TRBJ2-7, with unresolved D. This CDR3 is 13 amino acids long. Germline lookup yields CDR1 MNHNS and CDR2 SASEGT. Deletions cut 4 bases from V and 2 bases from J, with 9 bases between. CDR3 sequence (DNA): TGTGCCAGCAGTGGACACGGCCCCTACGAGCAGTACTTC. Protein: CASSGHGPYEQYF.

This clonotype was counted a few times. The J gene is TRBJ2-2, the V gene TRBV27; TRBD2 agrees at 9 bases. The CDR3 is 16 amino acids. Germline CDR1 reads MNHEY; CDR2 reads SMNVEV (reference sequence). V shed 4 bases, J shed 0 bases, and the junction held 3 bases outside the gene matches. CDR3 loop: CASSWIAGANTGELFF. DNA for the CDR3: TGTGCCAGCAGTTGGATAGCGGGGGCGAACACCGGGGAGCTGTTTTTT.

This clonotype was seen only a few times. The gene calls are TRBV27 and TRBJ1-1, with D perhaps TRBD1 (6 bases). CDR1 MNHEY and CDR2 SMNVEV come from the germline V gene (reference sequence). CDR3 length: 16 residues. The V and J ends lost 1 base and 0 bases respectively, with 12 bases between them. In DNA, the CDR3 is TGTGCCAGCAGTTTATGGGGGGGCACAATGAACACTGAAGCTTTCTTT. Translation: CASSLWGGTMNTEAFF.

Remarks on this clonotype: At one end, the junction sequence differs from germline, possibly due to a read error. The chain couples TRBV6-1 to TRBJ2-5, with D maybe TRBD1 (6 bases). The germline V gene encodes CDR1 MNHNS and CDR2 SASEGT. The CDR3 is 16 residues long. CDR3 residues: CASSGGGGRGGETQCF. The CDR3 DNA reads TGTGCCAGCAGTGGGGGTGGCGGCAGGGGTGGAGAGACCCAGTGCTTC.

The V and J genes are TRBV20-1 and TRBJ2-1, with 14 bases that match TRBD2. The CDR3 sequence is 14 residues long. CDR1 and CDR2 from the germline V gene are DFQATT and SNEGSKA (reference sequence). Trimming took 3 bases from V and 9 from J; bases not matched to a gene: 4. The CDR3 region has the DNA TGCAGTGCTAGGGGACTAGCGGGAGTCATTGAGCAGTTCTTC. This codes for CSARGLAGVIEQFF.

This clonotype was counted a few times. The genes are TRBV6-2 or TRBV6-3 and TRBJ2-1; D is ambiguous. This CDR3 comprises 15 residues. With 5 bases removed from V and 5 bases from J, the gap between germline ends came to 16 bases. Germline lookup yields CDR1 MNHEY and CDR2 SVGEGT. In DNA form, the CDR3 reads TGTGCCAGCAGTGGAGTTGGATCTAGGAACAATGAGCAGTTCTTC. Its translation: CASSGVGSRNNEQFF.

Turning to this clonotype: One base away lies a much larger clone, so this may be a sequencing read error. The rearrangement joins TRBV10-3 to TRBJ1-2, with TRBD1 matching 8 bases. Germline values: CDR1 ENHRY, CDR2 SYGVKD. This CDR3 is built from 15 residues. CDR3 coding DNA: TGTGCCATCACTCAAATCGGACAGGGCAGCTATGGCTGCACCTTC. This encodes CAITQIGQGSYGCTF.